This T cell receptor beta chain comes out of a study of T-cell reconstitution after alpha-beta-depleted transplantation in children. Germline CDR1 LGHDT, CDR2 YNNKEL (reference sequence). This CDR3 has 16 amino acids. Trimming removed 4 bases from V and 4 bases from J, with 20 bases in between. As concerns this clonotype: Its antigen is currently unknown.

Regarding the study as a whole: About two months after transplant, alpha-beta T cells reportedly came from several hundred expanded graft clones. Certain patients had high TCRbeta diversity at day 60, and it came from recipient T cells and thymic progenitors that survived. By one year post-transplant, T-cell counts and diversity largely arose from T cells that were newly produced.

Unique molecular identifiers were incorporated during preparation of the TCRbeta library. TCRdb re-analysed the PCR reads in MiXCR, keeping a single row per CDR3 protein. The sample lists about 400,000 distinct CDR3 sequences, 15% to 20% seen once, with 29% in the top ten. The chain couples TRBV3-1 to TRBJ2-7; TRBD2 might be the D (6 bases). The receptor was isolated from a boy under three years old who had a stem cell transplant for Wiskott-Aldrich syndrome, so the T cells may come from the graft donor. The starting material was PBMCs, mostly from graft donor cells, obtained 360 days after TCRalphabeta/CD19-depleted stem cell transplant. The CDR3 here is CASSPDPSVKSYEQYF. CDR3 coding DNA: TGTGCCAGCAGCCCCGACCCTAGCGTCAAAAGTTACGAGCAGTACTTC.